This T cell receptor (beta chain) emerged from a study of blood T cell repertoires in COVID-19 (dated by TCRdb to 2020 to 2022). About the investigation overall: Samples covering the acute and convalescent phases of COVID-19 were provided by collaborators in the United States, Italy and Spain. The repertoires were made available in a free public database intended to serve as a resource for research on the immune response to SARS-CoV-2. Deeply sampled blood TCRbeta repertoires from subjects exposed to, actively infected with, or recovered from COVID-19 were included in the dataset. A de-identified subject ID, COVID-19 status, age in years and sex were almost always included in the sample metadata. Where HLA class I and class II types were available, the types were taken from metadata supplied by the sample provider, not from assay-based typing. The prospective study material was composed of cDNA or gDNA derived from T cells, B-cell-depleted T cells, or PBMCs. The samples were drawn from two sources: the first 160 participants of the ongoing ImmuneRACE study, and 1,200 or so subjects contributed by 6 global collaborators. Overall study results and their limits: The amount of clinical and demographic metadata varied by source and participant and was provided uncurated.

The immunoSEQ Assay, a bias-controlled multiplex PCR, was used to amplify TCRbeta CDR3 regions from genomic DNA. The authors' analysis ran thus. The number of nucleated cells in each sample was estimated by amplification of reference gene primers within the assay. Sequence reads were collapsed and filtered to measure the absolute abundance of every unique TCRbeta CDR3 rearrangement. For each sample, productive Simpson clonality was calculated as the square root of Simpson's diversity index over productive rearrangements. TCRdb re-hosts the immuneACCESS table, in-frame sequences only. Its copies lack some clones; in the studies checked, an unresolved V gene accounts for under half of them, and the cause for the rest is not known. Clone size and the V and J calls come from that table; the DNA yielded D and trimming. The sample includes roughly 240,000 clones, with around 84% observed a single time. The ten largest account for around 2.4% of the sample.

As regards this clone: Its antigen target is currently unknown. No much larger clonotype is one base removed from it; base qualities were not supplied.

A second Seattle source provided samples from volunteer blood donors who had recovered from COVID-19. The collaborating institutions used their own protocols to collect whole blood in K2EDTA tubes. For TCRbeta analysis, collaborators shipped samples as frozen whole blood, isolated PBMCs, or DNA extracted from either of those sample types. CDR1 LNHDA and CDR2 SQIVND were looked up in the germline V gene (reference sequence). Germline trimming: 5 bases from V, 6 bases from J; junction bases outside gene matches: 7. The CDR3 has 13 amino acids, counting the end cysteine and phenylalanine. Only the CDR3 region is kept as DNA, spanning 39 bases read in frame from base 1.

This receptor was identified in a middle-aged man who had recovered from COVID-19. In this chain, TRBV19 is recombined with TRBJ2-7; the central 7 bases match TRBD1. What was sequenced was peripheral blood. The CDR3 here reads CASSAGGRREQYF. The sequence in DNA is TGTGCCAGTAGTGCAGGGGGACGTCGCGAGCAGTACTTC.